These T cell receptor beta chains were read from a single sample in a study of blood T cell repertoires in COVID-19. Using immunoSEQ multiplex PCR, the repertoire was profiled, and TCRdb retains in-frame clones only, with some absent. The table shows some 260,000 clones, with under 90% occurring only once. The sample consisted of PBMCs or T cells enriched from blood (not recorded which). These receptors all stem from a man aged 40-50 years who had recovered from COVID-19. Each CDR3 is given with its conserved first and last residue. A D gene is named only where the DNA matches it firmly. The size entry is marked missing in some rows and otherwise reads once, few, many or a size class.

D	V	size	J	CDR3	DNA
-	TRBV30	-	TRBJ2-5	CAVGQETQYF	TGTGCTGTCGGTCAAGAGACCCAGTACTTC
TRBD1	TRBV30	-	TRBJ1-1	CAGQQGAPGEAEAFF	TGTGCCGGACAACAGGGGGCGCCGGGAGAGGCTGAAGCTTTCTTT
TRBD1	TRBV4-1	-	TRBJ1-1	CASSRTGGRTEAFF	TGCGCCAGCAGCCGTACAGGGGGCCGGACTGAAGCTTTCTTT
TRBD1	TRBV7-2	-	TRBJ2-3	CASSSDRGKTDTQYF	TGTGCCAGCAGCTCTGACAGGGGCAAAACAGATACGCAGTATTTT
-	TRBV7-2	-	TRBJ2-7	CASSLLFAGSMMGEQYF	TGTGCCAGCAGCCTTCTTTTCGCGGGGAGTATGATGGGCGAGCAGTACTTC
TRBD2	TRBV11-3	-	TRBJ2-5	CASSLGSTSGNQETQYF	TGTGCCAGCAGCTTAGGCTCGACTAGCGGGAACCAAGAGACCCAGTACTTC
-	TRBV9	-	TRBJ2-7	CASSEAAAREQYF	TGTGCCAGCAGCGAGGCAGCGGCTCGGGAGCAGTACTTC
-	TRBV15	-	TRBJ2-1	CATSEGTRAVGEQFF	TGTGCCACCAGCGAGGGCACTAGGGCGGTTGGTGAGCAGTTCTTC
TRBD1	TRBV4-3	-	TRBJ1-2	CASSPDRGPYGYTF	TGCGCCAGCAGCCCCGACAGGGGACCCTATGGCTACACCTTC
TRBD2	TRBV7-9	-	TRBJ2-1	CASRQELGLAGVNEQFF	TGTGCCAGCAGACAGGAACTGGGACTAGCTGGAGTCAATGAGCAGTTCTTC
TRBD1	TRBV30	-	TRBJ1-6	CAGGRAGGSPLHF	TGTGCCGGCGGTCGGGCAGGGGGGTCACCCCTCCACTTT
-	TRBV14	-	TRBJ2-7	CASSKSVPPYEQYF	TGTGCCAGCTCCAAATCGGTTCCCCCCTACGAGCAGTACTTC
TRBD1	TRBV10-3	-	TRBJ1-2	CAISESQGQGKEGYTF	TGTGCCATCAGTGAGTCTCAGGGACAGGGGAAAGAAGGCTACACCTTC
TRBD1	TRBV19	-	TRBJ1-6	CASSSGQGGINSPLHF	TGTGCCAGTAGTTCCGGACAGGGAGGGATTAATTCACCCCTCCACTTT
-	TRBV6-5	-	TRBJ2-7	CASSPRPGLSLDF	TGTGCCAGCAGTCCCCGCCCGGGATTGAGTTTGGACTTC
TRBD1	TRBV5-4	-	TRBJ2-7	CASSVRQGVGYEQYF	TGTGCCAGCAGCGTCCGACAGGGGGTGGGGTACGAGCAGTACTTC
-	TRBV5-4	-	TRBJ2-5	CASSLDLGGETQYF	TGTGCCAGCAGCCTAGACCTGGGAGGAGAGACCCAGTACTTC
-	TRBV7-2	few	TRBJ2-1	CASSSQGLGRDNEQFF	TGTGCCAGCAGCTCGCAGGGGCTAGGGAGAGACAATGAGCAGTTCTTC